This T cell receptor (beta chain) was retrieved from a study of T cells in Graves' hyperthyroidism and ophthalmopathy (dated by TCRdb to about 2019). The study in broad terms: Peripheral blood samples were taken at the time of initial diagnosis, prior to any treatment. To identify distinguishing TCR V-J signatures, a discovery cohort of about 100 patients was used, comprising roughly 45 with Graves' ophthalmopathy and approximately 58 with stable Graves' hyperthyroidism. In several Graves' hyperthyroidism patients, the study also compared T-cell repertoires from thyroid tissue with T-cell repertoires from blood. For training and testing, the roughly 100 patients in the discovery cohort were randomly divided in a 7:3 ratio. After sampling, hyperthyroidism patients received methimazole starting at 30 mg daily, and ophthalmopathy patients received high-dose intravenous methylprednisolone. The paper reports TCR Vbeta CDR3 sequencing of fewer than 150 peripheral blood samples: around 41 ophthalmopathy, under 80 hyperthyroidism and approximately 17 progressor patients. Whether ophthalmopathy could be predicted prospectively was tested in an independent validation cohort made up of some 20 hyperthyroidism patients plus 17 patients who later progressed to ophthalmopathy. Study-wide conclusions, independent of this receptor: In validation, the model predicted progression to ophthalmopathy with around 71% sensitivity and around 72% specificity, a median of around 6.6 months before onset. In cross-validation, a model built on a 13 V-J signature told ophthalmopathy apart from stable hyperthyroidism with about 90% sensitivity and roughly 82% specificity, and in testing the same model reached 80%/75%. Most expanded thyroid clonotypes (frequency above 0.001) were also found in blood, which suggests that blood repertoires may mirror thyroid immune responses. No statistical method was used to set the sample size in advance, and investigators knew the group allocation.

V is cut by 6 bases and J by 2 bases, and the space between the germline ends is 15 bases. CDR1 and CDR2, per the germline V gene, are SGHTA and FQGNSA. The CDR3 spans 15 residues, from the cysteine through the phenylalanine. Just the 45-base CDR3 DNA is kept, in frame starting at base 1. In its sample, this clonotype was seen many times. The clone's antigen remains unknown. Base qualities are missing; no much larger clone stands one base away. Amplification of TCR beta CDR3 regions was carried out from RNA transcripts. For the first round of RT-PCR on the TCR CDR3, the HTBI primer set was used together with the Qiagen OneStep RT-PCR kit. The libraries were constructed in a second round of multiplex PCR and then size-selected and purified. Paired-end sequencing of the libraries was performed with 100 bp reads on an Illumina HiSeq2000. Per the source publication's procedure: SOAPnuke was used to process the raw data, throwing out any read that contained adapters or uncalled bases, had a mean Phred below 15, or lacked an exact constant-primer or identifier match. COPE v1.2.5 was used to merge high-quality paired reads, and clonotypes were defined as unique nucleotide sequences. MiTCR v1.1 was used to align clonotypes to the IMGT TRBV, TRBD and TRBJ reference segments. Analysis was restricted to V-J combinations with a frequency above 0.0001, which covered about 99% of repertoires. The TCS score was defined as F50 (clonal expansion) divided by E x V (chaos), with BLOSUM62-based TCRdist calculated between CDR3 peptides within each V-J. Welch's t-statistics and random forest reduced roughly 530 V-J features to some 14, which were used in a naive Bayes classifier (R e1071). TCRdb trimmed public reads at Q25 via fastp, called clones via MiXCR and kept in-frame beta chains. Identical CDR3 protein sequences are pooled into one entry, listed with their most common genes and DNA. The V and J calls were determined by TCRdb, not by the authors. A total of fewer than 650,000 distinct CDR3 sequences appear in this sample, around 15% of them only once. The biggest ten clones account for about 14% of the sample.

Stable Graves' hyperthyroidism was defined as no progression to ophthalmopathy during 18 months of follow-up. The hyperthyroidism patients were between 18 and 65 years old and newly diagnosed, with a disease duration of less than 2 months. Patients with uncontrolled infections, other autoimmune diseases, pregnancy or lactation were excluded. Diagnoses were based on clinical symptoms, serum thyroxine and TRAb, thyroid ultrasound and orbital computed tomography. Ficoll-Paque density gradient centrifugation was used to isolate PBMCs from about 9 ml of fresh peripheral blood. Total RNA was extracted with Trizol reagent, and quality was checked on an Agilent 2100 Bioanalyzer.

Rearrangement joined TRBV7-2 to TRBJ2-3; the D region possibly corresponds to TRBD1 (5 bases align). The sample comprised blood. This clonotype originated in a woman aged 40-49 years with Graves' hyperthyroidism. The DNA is TGTGCCAGCAGAGCACGACCCGGACACACAGATACGCAGTATTTT. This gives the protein CASRARPGHTDTQYF.